This T cell receptor beta chain originates from a study of blood T cells in healthy people across ages. This clonotype has a count of ten or more. Its specificity is not known. Notes on the study in general: A roughly linear fall in TCR beta diversity per million T cells was seen with increasing age.

The use of a sample-barcoded 5' primer and a J-beta primer mix characterized a second PCR of roughly 6 to 11 cycles. Each cDNA molecule was tagged by a template-switch adaptor with 12 random nucleotides. MiXCR, run by TCRdb on the 5' RACE reads, gives a single entry per CDR3 protein. The sample lists 550,000 to 750,000 distinct CDR3 sequences, roughly 21% occurring once. Trimming removed 0 bases from V and 6 bases from J, with 18 bases in between. Per germline, CDR1 ENHRY and CDR2 SYGVKD. This CDR3 contains 16 residues. Material: blood. The source is an older man in good health. V usage is TRBV10-3 and J usage is TRBJ2-7; D possibly uses TRBD1 or TRBD2 (6 bases each). The CDR3 protein is CAISESRAGKGGEQYF. The CDR3 DNA reads TGTGCCATCAGTGAGTCGAGGGCGGGAAAAGGGGGCGAGCAGTACTTC.